The sequence of this T cell receptor beta chain was determined in a study of T-cell reconstitution after alpha-beta-depleted transplantation in children. Study results and caveats: In some patients, recipient T cells and intrathymic progenitors surviving conditioning explained high day-60 diversity. Alpha-beta T cells about two months after transplant reportedly derived from several hundred expanded graft clones. At one year after transplant, newly produced T cells mostly accounted for T-cell counts and diversity.

This clonotype was detected ten times or more. The antigen remains unidentified. Unique molecular identifiers were incorporated during preparation of the TCRbeta library. A single record per CDR3 protein comes from TCRdb applying MiXCR to the PCR reads. The table includes about 980,000 distinct CDR3 sequences, about 30% detected once. This CDR3 contains 14 residues. Between the trimmed V and J ends, which lost 4 bases and 2 bases, there was a span of 8 bases. Germline V gene data show CDR1 as MNHNS and CDR2 as SASEGT. The TCR originated in a boy under two years old who had a stem cell transplant for SCID, so the T cells may come from the graft donor. The chain uses TRBV6-1 and TRBJ2-2, with D maybe TRBD2 (5 bases). The sequencing used PBMCs, mostly from graft donor cells, collected 360 days after TCRalphabeta/CD19-depleted stem cell transplant. The CDR3 bases are TGTGCCAGCAGTGGAGCGGTTAACACCGGGGAGCTGTTTTTT. Protein product: CASSGAVNTGELFF.